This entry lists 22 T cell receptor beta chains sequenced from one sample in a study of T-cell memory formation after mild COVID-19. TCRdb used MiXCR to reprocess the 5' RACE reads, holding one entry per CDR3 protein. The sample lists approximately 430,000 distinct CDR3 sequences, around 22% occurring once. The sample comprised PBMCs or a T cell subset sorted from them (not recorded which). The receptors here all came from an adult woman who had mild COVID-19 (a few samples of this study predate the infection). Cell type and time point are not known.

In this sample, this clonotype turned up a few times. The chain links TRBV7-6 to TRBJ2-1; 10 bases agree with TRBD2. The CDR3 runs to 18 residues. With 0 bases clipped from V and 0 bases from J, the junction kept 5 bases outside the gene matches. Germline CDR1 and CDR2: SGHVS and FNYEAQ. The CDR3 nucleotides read TGTGCCAGCAGCTTAGCTAGCGGGGGGCCGAGCTCCTACAATGAGCAGTTCTTC. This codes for CASSLASGGPSSYNEQFF.

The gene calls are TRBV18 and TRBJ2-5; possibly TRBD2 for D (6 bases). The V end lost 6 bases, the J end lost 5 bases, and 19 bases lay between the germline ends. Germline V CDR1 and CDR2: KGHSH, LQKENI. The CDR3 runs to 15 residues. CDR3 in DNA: TGTGCCAGCTCTCCTGGGACTCCTCGGGAGGAGACCCAGTACTTC. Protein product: CASSPGTPREETQYF.

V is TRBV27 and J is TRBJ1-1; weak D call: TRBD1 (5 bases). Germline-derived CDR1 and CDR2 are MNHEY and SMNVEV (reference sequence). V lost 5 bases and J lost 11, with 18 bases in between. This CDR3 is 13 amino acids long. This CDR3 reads CASSNTGPEGAFF. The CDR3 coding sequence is TGTGCCAGCAGTAACACAGGCCCCGAGGGGGCTTTCTTT.

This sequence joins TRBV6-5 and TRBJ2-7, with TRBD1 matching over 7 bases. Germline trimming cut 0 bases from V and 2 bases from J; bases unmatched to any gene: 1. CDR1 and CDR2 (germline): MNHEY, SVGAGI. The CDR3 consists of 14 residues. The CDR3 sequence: CASSYSTGPYEQYF. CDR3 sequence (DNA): TGTGCCAGCAGTTACTCGACAGGGCCCTACGAGCAGTACTTC.

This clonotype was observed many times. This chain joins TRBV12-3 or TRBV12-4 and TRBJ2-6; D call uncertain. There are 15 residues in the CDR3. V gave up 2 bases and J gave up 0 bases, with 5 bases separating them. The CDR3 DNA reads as TGTGCCAGCAGTTTACGCAGCTCTGGGGCCAACGTCCTGACTTTC. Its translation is CASSLRSSGANVLTF.

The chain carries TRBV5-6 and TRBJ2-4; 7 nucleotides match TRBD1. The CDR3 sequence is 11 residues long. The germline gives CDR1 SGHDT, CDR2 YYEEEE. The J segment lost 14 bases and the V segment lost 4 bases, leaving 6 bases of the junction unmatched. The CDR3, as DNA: TGTGCCAGCAGCCGCCGGCAGGGGGAGTACTTC. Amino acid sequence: CASSRRQGEYF.

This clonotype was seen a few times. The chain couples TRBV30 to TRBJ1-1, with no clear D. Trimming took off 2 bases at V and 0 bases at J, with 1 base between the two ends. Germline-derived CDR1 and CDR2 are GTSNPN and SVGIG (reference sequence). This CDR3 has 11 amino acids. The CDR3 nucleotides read TGTGCCTGGAGTTTGAACACTGAAGCTTTCTTT. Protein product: CAWSLNTEAFF.

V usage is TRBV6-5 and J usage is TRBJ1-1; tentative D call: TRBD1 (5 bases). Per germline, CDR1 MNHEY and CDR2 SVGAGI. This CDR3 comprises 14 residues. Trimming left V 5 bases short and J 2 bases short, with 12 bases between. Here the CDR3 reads CASSKTGTNTEAFF. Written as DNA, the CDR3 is TGTGCCAGCAGTAAGACCGGGACCAACACTGAAGCTTTCTTT.

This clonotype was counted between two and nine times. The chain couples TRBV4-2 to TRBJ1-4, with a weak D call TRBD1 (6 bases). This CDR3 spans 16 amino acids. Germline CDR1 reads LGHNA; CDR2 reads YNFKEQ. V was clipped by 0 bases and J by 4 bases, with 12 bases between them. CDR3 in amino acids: CASSQDRGGLNEKLFF. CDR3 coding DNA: TGTGCCAGCAGCCAAGATCGAGGGGGACTTAATGAAAAACTGTTTTTT.

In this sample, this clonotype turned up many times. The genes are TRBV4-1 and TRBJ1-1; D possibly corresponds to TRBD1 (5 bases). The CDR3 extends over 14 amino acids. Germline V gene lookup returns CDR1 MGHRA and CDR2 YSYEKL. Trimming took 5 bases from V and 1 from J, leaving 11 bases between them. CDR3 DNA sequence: TGCGCCAGCAGCGTACCCGGGACGAACACTGAAGCTTTCTTT. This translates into CASSVPGTNTEAFF.

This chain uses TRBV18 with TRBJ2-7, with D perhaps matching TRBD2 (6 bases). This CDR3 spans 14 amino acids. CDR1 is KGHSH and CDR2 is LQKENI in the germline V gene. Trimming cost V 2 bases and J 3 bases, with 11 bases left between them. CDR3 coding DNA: TGTGCCAGCTCACCAAACCTGGGGGGCTACGAGCAGTACTTC. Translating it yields CASSPNLGGYEQYF.

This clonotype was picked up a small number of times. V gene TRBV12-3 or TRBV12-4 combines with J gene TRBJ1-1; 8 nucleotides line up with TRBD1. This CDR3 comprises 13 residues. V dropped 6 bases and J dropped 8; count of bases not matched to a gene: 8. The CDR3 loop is CASSMTGVTEAFF. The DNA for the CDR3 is TGTGCCAGCAGCATGACAGGGGTAACGGAAGCTTTCTTT.

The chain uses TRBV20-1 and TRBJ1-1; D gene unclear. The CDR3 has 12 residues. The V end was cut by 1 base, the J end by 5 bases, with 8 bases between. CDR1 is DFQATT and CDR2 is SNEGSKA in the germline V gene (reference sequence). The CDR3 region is CSARGADTEAFF. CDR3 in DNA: TGCAGTGCTAGAGGGGCGGATACTGAAGCTTTCTTT.

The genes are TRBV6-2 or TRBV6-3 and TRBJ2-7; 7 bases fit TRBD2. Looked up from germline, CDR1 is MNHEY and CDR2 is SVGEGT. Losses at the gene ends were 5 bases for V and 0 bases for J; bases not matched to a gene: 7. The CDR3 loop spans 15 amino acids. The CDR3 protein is CASSPDSGCSYEQYF. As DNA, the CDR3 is TGTGCCAGCAGTCCGGATAGCGGGTGCTCCTACGAGCAGTACTTC.

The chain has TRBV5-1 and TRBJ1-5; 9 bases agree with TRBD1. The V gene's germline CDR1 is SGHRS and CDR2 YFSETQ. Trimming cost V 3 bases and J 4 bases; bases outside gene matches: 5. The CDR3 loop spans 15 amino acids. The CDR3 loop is CASSSTGGRNQPQHF. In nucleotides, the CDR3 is TGCGCCAGCAGCTCGACAGGGGGACGGAATCAGCCCCAGCATTTT.

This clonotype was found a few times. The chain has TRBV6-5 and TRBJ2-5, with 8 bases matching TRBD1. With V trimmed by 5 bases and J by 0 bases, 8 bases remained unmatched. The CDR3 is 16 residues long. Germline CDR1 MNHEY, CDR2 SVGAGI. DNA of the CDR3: TGTGCCAGCAGTCTATGGACAGGGTCCTACCAAGAGACCCAGTACTTC. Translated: CASSLWTGSYQETQYF.

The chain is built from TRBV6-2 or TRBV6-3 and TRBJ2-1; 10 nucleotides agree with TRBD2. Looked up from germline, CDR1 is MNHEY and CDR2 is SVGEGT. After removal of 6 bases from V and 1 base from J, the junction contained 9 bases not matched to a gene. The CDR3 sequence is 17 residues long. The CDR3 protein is CASSSSGRTRSYNEQFF. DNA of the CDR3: TGTGCCAGCAGCTCTAGCGGGAGAACCCGGTCCTACAATGAGCAGTTCTTC.

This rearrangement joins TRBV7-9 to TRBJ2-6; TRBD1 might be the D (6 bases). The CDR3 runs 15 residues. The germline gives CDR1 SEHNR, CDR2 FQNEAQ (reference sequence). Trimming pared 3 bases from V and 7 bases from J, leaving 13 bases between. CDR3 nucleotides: TGTGCCAGCAGCTTTTATTCGACAGGAGCCAACGTCCTGACTTTC. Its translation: CASSFYSTGANVLTF.

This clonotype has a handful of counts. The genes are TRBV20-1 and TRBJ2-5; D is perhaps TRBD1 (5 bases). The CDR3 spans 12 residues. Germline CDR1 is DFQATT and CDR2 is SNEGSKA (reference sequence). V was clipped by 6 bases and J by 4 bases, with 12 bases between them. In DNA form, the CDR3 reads TGCAGTGCGGTGGGGCCCGGAGAGACCCAGTACTTC. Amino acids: CSAVGPGETQYF.

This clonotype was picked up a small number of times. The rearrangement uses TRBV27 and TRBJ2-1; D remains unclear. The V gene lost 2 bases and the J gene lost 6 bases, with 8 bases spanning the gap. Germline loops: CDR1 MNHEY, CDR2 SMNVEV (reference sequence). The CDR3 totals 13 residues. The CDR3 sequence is CASSLLDSNEQFF. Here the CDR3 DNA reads TGTGCCAGCAGTTTACTAGATAGCAATGAGCAGTTCTTC.

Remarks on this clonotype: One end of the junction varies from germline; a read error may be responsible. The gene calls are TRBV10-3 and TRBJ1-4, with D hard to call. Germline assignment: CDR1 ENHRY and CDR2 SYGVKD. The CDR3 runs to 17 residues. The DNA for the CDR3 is TGTGCCATCAGTGTTAAGGCCCCCAGCCAAAGTAATGGAAAACTGTTTTTT. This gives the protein CAISVKAPSQSNGKLFF.

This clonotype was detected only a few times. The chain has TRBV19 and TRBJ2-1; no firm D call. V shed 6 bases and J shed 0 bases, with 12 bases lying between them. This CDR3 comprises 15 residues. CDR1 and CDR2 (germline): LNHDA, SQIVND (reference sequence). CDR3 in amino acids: CASRLVDGSYNEQFF. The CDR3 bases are TGTGCCAGTAGGTTGGTGGACGGCTCCTACAATGAGCAGTTCTTC.